A few counts support the clone carrying this T cell receptor (beta chain). The target antigen is unknown. This record comes from a study of a mutant IDH1 vaccine in newly diagnosed glioma. On the study more broadly: Of treated patients, around 62% were men and roughly 40% women, averaging 40.4 years. Earlier treatment was radiotherapy, temozolomide, or both, with most getting both. Study-wide results and limits: Pseudoprogression apparently tracked independently of changes in top peripheral T cell clonotypes.

The assay was immunoSEQ multiplex PCR, and TCRdb's table has in-frame clones only and misses some. Of about 92,000 clones in the sample, around 80% were seen once. The germline V and J ends were trimmed by 0 bases and 0 bases, with 6 bases remaining between them. Looked up from germline, CDR1 is MNHNS and CDR2 is SASEGT. The CDR3 contains 15 residues. Documented time point: baseline, week 1 (first vaccination visit). The treatment here: pre-vaccination baseline after standard-of-care therapy. There were new WHO grade 3 or 4 astrocytomas in the donors, and these were IDH1-mutant and ATRX-lost. The rearrangement joins TRBV6-1 to TRBJ1-3; D gene ambiguous. This TCR derives from a man aged 40-49 years with glioma. The input for sequencing was PBMCs, taken from a glioma patient treated with radiotherapy, temozolomide or both. The CDR3 loop reads CASSEARGSGNTIYF. DNA of the CDR3: TGTGCCAGCAGTGAAGCGCGGGGCTCTGGAAACACCATATATTTT.